A single sample is the source of the 14 T cell receptor beta chains below, sequenced in a study of Graves' ophthalmopathy and Graves' hyperthyroidism listed by TCRdb under 2018. The data were produced on an Illumina HiSeq 2000. For repertoire sequencing, TCR beta CDR3 regions were amplified from RNA transcripts. The first round was an RT-PCR using HTBI primers with the Qiagen OneStep RT-PCR kit, and this first round was followed by a second-round multiplex PCR, then size selection and purification. TCRdb took the public reads, trimmed them with fastp at Q25, ran MiXCR for clone calling and kept in-frame beta chains. Under each unique CDR3 protein, matching rows form one entry showing the most common genes and DNA. For this sample there are over a million distinct CDR3 sequences; roughly two fifths appear just once. The ten largest clones capture approximately 12% of the sample. The specimen was peripheral blood or thyroid tissue (not recorded which). The receptor set was obtained from an adult man with Graves' hyperthyroidism.

The chain combines TRBV2 with TRBJ2-2, with 13 nucleotides matching TRBD2. CDR1 and CDR2 from the germline V gene are SNHLY and FYNNEI. The V segment lost 10 bases and the J segment 5 bases; nucleotides outside the gene matches: 7. The CDR3 runs to 15 residues. CDR3 loop: CAISRGLAGTGELFF. CDR3 sequence (DNA): TGTGCCATCAGCAGGGGACTAGCGGGAACCGGGGAGCTGTTTTTT.

This clonotype was counted many times. V usage is TRBV12-3 or TRBV12-4 and J usage is TRBJ2-6; the D gene is possibly TRBD1 (6 bases). The CDR3 totals 15 residues. V shed 4 bases and J shed 1 base, with 8 bases lying between them. CDR3 in DNA: TGTGCCAGCAGTTACACAGGGTCTGGGGCCAACGTCCTGACTTTC. Its translation is CASSYTGSGANVLTF.

In its sample, this clonotype was seen many times. This chain joins TRBV10-3 and TRBJ1-2, with D tentatively TRBD1 (5 bases). Germline V gene sequence: CDR1 ENHRY, CDR2 SYGVKD. This CDR3 is 12 amino acids long. V lost 5 bases, J lost 3 bases, and 7 bases lay in between. The CDR3 coding sequence is TGTGCCATCAGTAAGACAGACTATGGCTACACCTTC. This codes for CAISKTDYGYTF.

This clonotype has at least ten counts. The chain has TRBV19 and TRBJ2-7, with D hard to call. The CDR3 is 13 amino acids. Germline loops: CDR1 LNHDA, CDR2 SQIVND (reference sequence). With 10 bases removed from V and 3 bases from J, the gap between germline ends came to 16 bases. Here the CDR3 reads CATSRSLGYEQYF. In DNA, the CDR3 is TGTGCCACCTCGCGATCCCTTGGCTACGAGCAGTACTTC.

This clonotype was detected a few times. The chain uses TRBV7-8 and TRBJ2-5; D is unclear. Per germline, CDR1 SGHVS and CDR2 FQNEAQ. CDR3 length: 13 residues. The V and J ends lost 6 bases and 0 bases respectively, with 8 bases between them. CDR3 nucleotides: TGTGCCAGCAGTCGGAGCAACCAAGAGACCCAGTACTTC. Translating it yields CASSRSNQETQYF.

This clonotype came up a few times. V gene TRBV19 combines with J gene TRBJ2-6; D is unclear. With 6 bases removed from V and 0 bases from J, the gap between germline ends came to 12 bases. There are 16 residues in the CDR3. The germline V gene has CDR1 LNHDA and CDR2 SQIVND (reference sequence). Here the CDR3 reads CASSWSRSSGANVLTF. CDR3 DNA: TGTGCCAGTAGCTGGAGCAGAAGCTCTGGGGCCAACGTCCTGACTTTC.

This clonotype occurred many times. The chain uses TRBV7-9 and TRBJ2-7, with D perhaps TRBD1 (6 bases). The germline CDR1 and CDR2 sequences are SEHNR and FQNEAQ (reference sequence). The CDR3 is 14 residues long. V lost 5 bases and J lost 3, with 14 bases in between. In DNA, the CDR3 is TGTGCCAGCAGCGAACGACAGGATATCTACGAGCAGTACTTC. It translates to CASSERQDIYEQYF.

V is TRBV7-3 and J is TRBJ2-5; the match to TRBD2 covers 9 bases. V gave up 5 bases and J gave up 1 base; unmatched junction bases: 11. The CDR3 is made up of 17 amino acids. CDR1 and CDR2 from the germline V gene are SGHTA and FQGTGA. In DNA, the CDR3 is TGTGCCAGCAGCCCCTTCGAGCTAGCGGGGTTCCAAGAGACCCAGTACTTC. Protein product: CASSPFELAGFQETQYF.

The table lists this clonotype with many counts. Because the CDR3 is missing its conserved closing phenylalanine or tryptophan, this is likely a read error. Because the CDR3's place on the DNA is in doubt, the DNA is left out and the CDR3 is given as listed by TCRdb. The chain carries TRBV20-1 and TRBJ1-4; TRBD1 reflects the table's D call only, with no check against the DNA. The CDR3 is 12 amino acids in total, end residues counted. Per the germline V gene, CDR1 is DFQATT and CDR2 is SNEGSKA (reference sequence). CDR3 sequence reads: CSADNGTVTALI.

This clonotype was counted many times. The chain carries TRBV15 and TRBJ2-7; the match to TRBD1 covers 10 bases. Germline V gene lookup returns CDR1 LNHNV and CDR2 YYDKDF (reference sequence). Trimming took 1 base from V and 3 from J; bases not matched to a gene: 3. This CDR3 has 15 residues. The CDR3 here is CATSRAGQGDYEQYF. The CDR3 region has the DNA TGTGCCACCAGCAGAGCAGGACAGGGGGACTACGAGCAGTACTTC.

The chain employs TRBV13 and TRBJ2-2; weak D call: TRBD1 (5 bases). This CDR3 contains 17 residues. V lost 7 bases, J lost 2 bases, and 20 bases lay in between. Germline CDR1 is PRHDT and CDR2 is FYEKMQ (reference sequence). The CDR3 loop reads CASTVHGATANTGELFF. CDR3 nucleotides: TGTGCCAGCACCGTTCATGGGGCCACCGCCAACACCGGGGAGCTGTTTTTT.

The CDR3 DNA follows: TGTGCCACCGGGACAGCAAACCCAAACTATGGCTACACCTTC. It is translated as CATGTANPNYGYTF. The rearrangement joins TRBV10-3 to TRBJ1-2; 7 positions agree with TRBD1. The CDR3 has 14 residues. Unmatched junction bases numbered 10, after V lost 10 bases and J lost 2 bases. Germline lookup yields CDR1 ENHRY and CDR2 SYGVKD.

This clonotype has a count of ten or more. The rearrangement joins TRBV19 to TRBJ2-6; TRBD1 matches 7 bases. The CDR3 length is 15 residues. The germline V gene encodes CDR1 LNHDA and CDR2 SQIVND (reference sequence). With 10 bases clipped from V and 2 bases from J, the junction kept 8 bases outside the gene matches. The CDR3 sequence is CATQGGATGANVLTF. The DNA of the CDR3 is TGTGCCACCCAAGGGGGCGCGACTGGGGCCAACGTCCTGACTTTC.

The chain couples TRBV15 to TRBJ2-7; D is perhaps TRBD2 (5 bases). The CDR3 is 14 residues long. With 4 bases removed from V and 2 bases from J, the gap between germline ends came to 12 bases. CDR1 and CDR2 from the germline V gene are LNHNV and YYDKDF (reference sequence). The chain's CDR3 is CATSTRLTAYEQYF. Here the CDR3 DNA reads TGTGCCACCAGCACTCGACTAACCGCCTACGAGCAGTACTTC.